This T cell receptor beta chain was sequenced for a study of CD8+ T cells in alopecia areata. The V end was cut by 4 bases, the J end by 4 bases, with 11 bases between. The CDR3 is made up of 14 amino acids. Germline V gene sequence: CDR1 SGHVS, CDR2 FQNEAQ. Study findings and constraints: With tofacitinib ongoing, many expanded lesional clones persisted in both scalp and blood. The treated group had a single nonresponder, limiting CD8+ expansion-response conclusions.

Indicated treatment: oral pan-JAK inhibitor, 5-10 mg twice daily. TCR sequencing used cDNA made by reverse transcription of extracted RNA. Produced via immunoSEQ multiplex PCR; TCRdb's table is partial and in-frame only. This sample yields tens of thousands of clones, of which 40% to 55% are seen a single time; 20% belongs to the top ten. In the case of this clone: The antigen remains unidentified.

This specimen consisted of CD8+ T cells sorted from blood, obtained at approximately week 39, from a patient treated with tofacitinib. The chain carries TRBV7-8 and TRBJ2-1; the D call may be TRBD1 or TRBD2 (5 bases each). This sequence originates from a human donor with alopecia areata. This chain's CDR3 is CASSSPGLYNEQFF. The CDR3 coding sequence is TGTGCCAGCAGCTCCCCGGGGCTATACAATGAGCAGTTCTTC.